These 10 T cell receptor beta chains share one sample of origin, sequenced in a study of Tregs in tolerant kidney transplant recipients. Method: immunoSEQ multiplex PCR; TCRdb's copy keeps in-frame clones and lacks some. There are 95,000 or so clones in the sample; roughly 93% occur only once, and 1.5% to 2% lies in the top ten. The nonmyeloablative bone marrow transplants came from related graft donors, with transient mixed chimerism. The material sequenced was CD4+ T cells from blood (PBMCs), taken 12 months after the transplant. These TCRs come from a human patient who received a combined kidney and bone marrow transplant. The T cells may come from the graft donor.

V and J are TRBV28 and TRBJ2-7, with D hard to call. Germline CDR1 MDHEN, CDR2 SYDVKM. The CDR3 has 15 residues. Trimming stripped 7 bases from V and 1 base from J, with 17 bases between. The CDR3: CASTYSLAASYEQYF. The DNA for the CDR3 is TGTGCCAGCACCTACTCCCTTGCGGCTTCCTACGAGCAGTACTTC.

J is TRBJ1-3 and V is TRBV19; tentative D call: TRBD1 (6 bases). The V end was cut by 3 bases, the J end by 0 bases, with 9 bases between. Germline V CDR1 and CDR2: LNHDA, SQIVND (reference sequence). There are 15 residues in the CDR3. The CDR3 loop reads CASSIQGYSGNTIYF. The CDR3 DNA reads TGTGCCAGTAGTATCCAGGGGTACTCTGGAAACACCATATATTTT.

The chain uses TRBV2 and TRBJ1-1; 7 nucleotides line up with TRBD1. Trimming removed 3 bases from V and 4 bases from J; junction bases left unmatched: 8. The CDR3 runs to 15 residues. Looked up from germline, CDR1 is SNHLY and CDR2 is FYNNEI. DNA for the CDR3: TGTGCCAGCAGTGAGGTCGAGGGGGCTGGCACTGAAGCTTTCTTT. Amino acids: CASSEVEGAGTEAFF.

The chain has TRBV7-9 and TRBJ2-7; 9 bases are shared with TRBD2. CDR3 length: 15 amino acids. Germline values: CDR1 SEHNR, CDR2 FQNEAQ (reference sequence). V lost 5 bases, J lost 3 bases, and 8 bases stayed unmatched. The CDR3 nucleotides read TGTGCCAGCAGCAGGAAGGGACTAGCCGACTACGAGCAGTACTTC. Encoded protein: CASSRKGLADYEQYF.

The V gene is TRBV7-2, the J gene TRBJ1-2; D not certain. The CDR3 has 15 amino acids. The germline V gene encodes CDR1 SGHTA and CDR2 FQGNSA. V was clipped by 3 bases and J by 1 base, with 12 bases between them. The CDR3 is CASSFGVRSNYGYTF. CDR3 nucleotide sequence: TGTGCCAGCAGCTTCGGGGTCAGGAGTAACTATGGCTACACCTTC.

V and J are TRBV6-5 and TRBJ2-2; 11 nucleotides match TRBD1. V was clipped by 10 bases and J by 5 bases; unmatched bases: 9. The CDR3 is 15 amino acids. CDR1 and CDR2 (germline): MNHEY, SVGAGI. The CDR3 DNA reads TGTGCCACCACCCGGGACAGGGGGAGGACCGGGGAGCTGTTTTTT. Residues: CATTRDRGRTGELFF.

V is TRBV18 and J is TRBJ2-7, with a tentative D call TRBD1 (6 bases). Per germline, CDR1 KGHSH and CDR2 LQKENI. The V and J ends lost 5 bases and 2 bases respectively, with 19 bases between them. This CDR3 has 16 amino acids. CDR3 residues: CASSTQGILGAYEQYF. The CDR3 region has the DNA TGTGCCAGCTCAACTCAGGGGATCCTAGGGGCCTACGAGCAGTACTTC.

A single count supports this clone. The chain employs TRBV7-8 and TRBJ1-2; TRBD1 matches 10 bases. The CDR3 consists of 17 residues. V was pared by 3 bases and J by 2 bases, with 9 bases of the junction left unmatched. Germline values: CDR1 SGHVS, CDR2 FQNEAQ. CDR3 DNA: TGTGCCAGCAGCTTCTTTCCGGGACAGGGGATCAACTATGGCTACACCTTC. Translated, it gives CASSFFPGQGINYGYTF.

V and J are TRBV5-5 and TRBJ2-1; the D gene is possibly TRBD2 (5 bases). There are 15 residues in the CDR3. Germline assignment: CDR1 SGHKS and CDR2 YYEKEE (reference sequence). Trimming shortened V by 1 base and J by 0 bases, and 8 bases separated the two germline ends. CDR3 nucleotides: TGTGCCAGCAGCTTGCGGGATTACTCCTACAATGAGCAGTTCTTC. Its translation is CASSLRDYSYNEQFF.

The J gene is TRBJ2-3, the V gene TRBV5-1; TRBD2 aligns across 9 bases. Germline CDR1 is SGHRS and CDR2 is YFSETQ. V lost 4 bases, J lost 4 bases, and 10 bases stayed unmatched. The CDR3 has 16 residues. CDR3 in amino acids: CASSIKLAGVADTQYF. CDR3 bases: TGCGCCAGCAGCATAAAATTAGCGGGAGTCGCAGATACGCAGTATTTT.